The rows below give T cell receptor beta chains drawn from one sample of a study of T cells in Graves' hyperthyroidism and ophthalmopathy. Via MiXCR, TCRdb re-called the multiplex PCR reads, giving one row per CDR3 protein. The data hold 300,000 to 450,000 distinct CDR3 sequences, with just under 25% observed a single time. Sequencing used blood. The origin of the receptors is a man in his fifties with Graves' hyperthyroidism. Both conserved end residues are trimmed from each CDR3. Fields, in order: J gene, V gene, CDR3 protein.

J: TRBJ2-2; V: TRBV27; CDR3: ASRDGGAGTGELF
J: TRBJ1-5; V: TRBV5-6; CDR3: ASSGPRGLSQPQH
J: TRBJ2-1; V: TRBV2; CDR3: ARGLAGENEQF
J: TRBJ2-1; V: TRBV18; CDR3: ASSRPGQGGLGEQF
J: TRBJ2-7; V: TRBV11-3; CDR3: ASKEYYEQY
J: TRBJ2-2; V: TRBV6-5; CDR3: ASSYRLTGQNTGELF
J: TRBJ1-2; V: TRBV6-2/TRBV6-3; CDR3: ASSYSIRDGYT
J: TRBJ2-1; V: TRBV9; CDR3: ASSESTGRNEQF
J: TRBJ2-6; V: TRBV2; CDR3: ASSAGAGSSGANVLT
J: TRBJ1-2; V: TRBV28; CDR3: ASSFNTHYGYT
J: TRBJ2-7; V: TRBV2; CDR3: ASRARTNESYEQY
J: TRBJ1-2; V: TRBV27; CDR3: ASSRARVDGYT
J: TRBJ2-7; V: TRBV5-1; CDR3: ASRPGLAGGEQY
J: TRBJ2-1; V: TRBV11-2; CDR3: ASSLGSSHNEQF
J: TRBJ2-7; V: TRBV2; CDR3: ASRAGTGRYEQY
J: TRBJ1-2; V: TRBV19; CDR3: ASRNFRGQYGYT
J: TRBJ1-3; V: TRBV13; CDR3: ASSQRQGLGDTIY
J: TRBJ2-1; V: TRBV7-2; CDR3: ATLRLAASSYNEQF
J: TRBJ2-7; V: TRBV20-1; CDR3: SAQPGLVTRGGEQY
J: TRBJ2-1; V: TRBV20-1; CDR3: SAIPAFVYNEQF
J: TRBJ2-3; V: TRBV12-3/TRBV12-4; CDR3: ASSGETSANTDTQY
J: TRBJ2-5; V: TRBV2; CDR3: ASSVDGPRKTQY